This T cell receptor (beta chain) was captured by sequencing in a study of response to subunit inactivated influenza vaccine. This CDR3 comprises 14 residues. Germline CDR1 and CDR2: KGHSH and LQKENI. The V end was cut by 5 bases, the J end by 2 bases, with 13 bases between. In its sample, this clonotype was seen a few times. Using its own MiXCR run on the RT-PCR reads, TCRdb lists one record per CDR3 protein. This sample has roughly 790,000 distinct CDR3 sequences, with 21% found just once. The material sequenced was PBMCs from blood, taken less than 6 days after vaccination. This TCR came from a man in his fifties or sixties who received an inactivated influenza vaccine. The chain has TRBV18 and TRBJ2-7; D may be TRBD1 (5 bases). CDR3 nucleotide sequence: TGTGCCAGCTCAGACAGAGACGGAGCCTACGAGCAGTACTTC. Translating gives CASSDRDGAYEQYF.